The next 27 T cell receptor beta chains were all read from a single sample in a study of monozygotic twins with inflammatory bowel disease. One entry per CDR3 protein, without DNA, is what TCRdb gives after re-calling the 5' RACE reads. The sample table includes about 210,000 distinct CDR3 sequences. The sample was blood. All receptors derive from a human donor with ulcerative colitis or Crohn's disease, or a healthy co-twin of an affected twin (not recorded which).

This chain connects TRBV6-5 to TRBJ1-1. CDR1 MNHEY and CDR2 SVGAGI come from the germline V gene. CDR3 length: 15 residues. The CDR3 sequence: CASSSLNYPNTEAFF.

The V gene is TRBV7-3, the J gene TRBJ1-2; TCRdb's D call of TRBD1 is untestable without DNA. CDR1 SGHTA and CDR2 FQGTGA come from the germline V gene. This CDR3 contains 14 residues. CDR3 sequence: CASSATGGKGGYTF.

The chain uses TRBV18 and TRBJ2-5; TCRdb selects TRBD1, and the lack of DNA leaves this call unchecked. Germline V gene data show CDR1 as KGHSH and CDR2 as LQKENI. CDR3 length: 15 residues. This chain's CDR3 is CASSPHDRAQETQYF.

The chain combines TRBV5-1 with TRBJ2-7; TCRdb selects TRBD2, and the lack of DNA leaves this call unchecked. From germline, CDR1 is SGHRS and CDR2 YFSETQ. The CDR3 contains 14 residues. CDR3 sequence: CASSLAGPGNEQYF.

CDR3 sequence reads: CASSRSGYTEGDGYTF. This chain uses TRBV7-9 with TRBJ1-2. Germline CDR1 is SEHNR and CDR2 is FQNEAQ (reference sequence). This CDR3 spans 16 amino acids.

The CDR3 sequence is CASSLGPQVPDTQYF. The chain carries TRBV7-2 and TRBJ2-3; with no DNA, the TCRdb D assignment of TRBD2 cannot be verified. CDR1 is SGHTA and CDR2 is FQGNSA in the germline V gene. This CDR3 has 15 residues.

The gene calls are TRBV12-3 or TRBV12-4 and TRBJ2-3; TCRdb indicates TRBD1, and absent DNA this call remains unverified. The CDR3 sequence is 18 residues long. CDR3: CASSPLPSGGTGTDTQYF.

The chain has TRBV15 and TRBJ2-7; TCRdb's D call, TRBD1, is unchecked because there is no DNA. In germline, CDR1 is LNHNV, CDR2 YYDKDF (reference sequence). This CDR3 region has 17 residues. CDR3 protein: CATSSVALRDRIYEQYF.

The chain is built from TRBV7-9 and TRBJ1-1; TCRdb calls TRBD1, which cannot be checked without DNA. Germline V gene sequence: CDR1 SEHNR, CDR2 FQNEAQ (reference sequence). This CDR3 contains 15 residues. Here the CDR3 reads CASSRNTGMGTEAFF.

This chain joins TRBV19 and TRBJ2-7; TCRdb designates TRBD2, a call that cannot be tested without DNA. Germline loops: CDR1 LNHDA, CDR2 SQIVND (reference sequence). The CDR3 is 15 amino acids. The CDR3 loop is CASSIGPAGAYEQYF.

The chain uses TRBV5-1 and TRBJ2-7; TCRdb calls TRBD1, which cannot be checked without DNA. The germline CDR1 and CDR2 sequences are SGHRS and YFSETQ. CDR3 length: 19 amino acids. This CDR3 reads CASSLIPPLRQLPHYEQYF.

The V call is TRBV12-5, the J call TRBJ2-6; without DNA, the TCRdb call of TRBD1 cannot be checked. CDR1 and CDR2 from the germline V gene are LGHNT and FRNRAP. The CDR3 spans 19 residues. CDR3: CASGFLTGTGIYGANVLTF.

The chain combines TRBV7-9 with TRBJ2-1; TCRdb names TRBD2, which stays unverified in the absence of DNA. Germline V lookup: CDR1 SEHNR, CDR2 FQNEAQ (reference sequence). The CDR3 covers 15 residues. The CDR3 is CASHDLAGAFHEQFF.

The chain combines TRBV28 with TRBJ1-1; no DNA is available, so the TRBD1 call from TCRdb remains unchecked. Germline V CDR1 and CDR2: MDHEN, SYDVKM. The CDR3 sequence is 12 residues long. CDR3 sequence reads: CASTLRGSEAFF.

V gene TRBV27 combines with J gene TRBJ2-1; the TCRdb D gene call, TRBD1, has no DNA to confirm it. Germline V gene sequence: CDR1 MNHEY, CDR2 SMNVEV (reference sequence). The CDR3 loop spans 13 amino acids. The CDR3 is CASSRGQRNEQFF.

CDR3 loop: CASEKEPAGANVLTF. The chain is built from TRBV6-1 and TRBJ2-6. There are 15 residues in the CDR3. The germline gives CDR1 MNHNS, CDR2 SASEGT.

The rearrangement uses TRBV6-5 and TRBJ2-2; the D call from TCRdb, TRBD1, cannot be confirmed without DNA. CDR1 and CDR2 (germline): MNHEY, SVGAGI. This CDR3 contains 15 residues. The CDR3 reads CASSYSTGVAGELFF.

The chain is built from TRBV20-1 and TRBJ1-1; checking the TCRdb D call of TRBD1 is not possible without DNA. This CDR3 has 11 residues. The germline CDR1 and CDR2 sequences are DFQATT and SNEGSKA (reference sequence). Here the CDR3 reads CSATGTGEAFF.

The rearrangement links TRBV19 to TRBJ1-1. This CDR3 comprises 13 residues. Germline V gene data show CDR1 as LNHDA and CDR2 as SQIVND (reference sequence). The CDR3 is CASGTTRNTEAFF.

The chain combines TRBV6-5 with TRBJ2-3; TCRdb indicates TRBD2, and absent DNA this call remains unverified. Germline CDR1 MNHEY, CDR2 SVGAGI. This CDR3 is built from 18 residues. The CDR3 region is CASSYSIGASGGRDTQYF.

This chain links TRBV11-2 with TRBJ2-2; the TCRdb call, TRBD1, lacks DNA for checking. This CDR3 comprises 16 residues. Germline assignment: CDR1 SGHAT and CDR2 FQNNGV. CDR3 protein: CASSLMGPTNTGELFF.

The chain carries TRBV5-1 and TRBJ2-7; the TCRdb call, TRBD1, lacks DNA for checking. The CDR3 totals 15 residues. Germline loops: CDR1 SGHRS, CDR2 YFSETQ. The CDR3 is CASSLDPALGDEQYF. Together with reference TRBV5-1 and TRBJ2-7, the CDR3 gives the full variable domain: KAGVTQTPRYLIKTRGQQVTLSCSPISGHRSVSWYQQTPGQGLQFLFEYFSETQRNKGNFPGRFSGRQFSNSRSEMNVSTLELGDSALYLCASSLDPALGDEQYFGPGTRLTVT.

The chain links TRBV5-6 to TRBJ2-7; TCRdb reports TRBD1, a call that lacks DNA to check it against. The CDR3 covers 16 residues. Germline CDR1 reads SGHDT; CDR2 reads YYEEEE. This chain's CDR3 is CASSQTPGFRSYEQYF.

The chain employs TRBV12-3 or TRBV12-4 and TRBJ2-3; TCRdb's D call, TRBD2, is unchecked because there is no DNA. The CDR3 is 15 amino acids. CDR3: CASSFVRGTTDTQYF.

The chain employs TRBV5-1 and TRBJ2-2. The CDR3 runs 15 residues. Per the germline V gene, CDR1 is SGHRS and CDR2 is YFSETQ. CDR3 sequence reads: CASSLVAGNTGELFF.

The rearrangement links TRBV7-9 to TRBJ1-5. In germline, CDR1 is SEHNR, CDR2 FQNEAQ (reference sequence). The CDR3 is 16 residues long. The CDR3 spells CASSLVAALDDQPQHF. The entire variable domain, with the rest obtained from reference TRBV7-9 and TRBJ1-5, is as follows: DTGVSQNPRHKITKRGQNVTFRCDPISEHNRLYWYRQTLGQGPEFLTYFQNEAQLEKSRLLSDRFSAERPKGSFSTLEIQRTEQGDSAMYLCASSLVAALDDQPQHFGDGTRLSIL.

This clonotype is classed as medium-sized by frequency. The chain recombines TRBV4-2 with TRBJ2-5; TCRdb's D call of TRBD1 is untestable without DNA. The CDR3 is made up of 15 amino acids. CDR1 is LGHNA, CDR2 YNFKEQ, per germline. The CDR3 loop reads CASSQDRGGQETQYF.